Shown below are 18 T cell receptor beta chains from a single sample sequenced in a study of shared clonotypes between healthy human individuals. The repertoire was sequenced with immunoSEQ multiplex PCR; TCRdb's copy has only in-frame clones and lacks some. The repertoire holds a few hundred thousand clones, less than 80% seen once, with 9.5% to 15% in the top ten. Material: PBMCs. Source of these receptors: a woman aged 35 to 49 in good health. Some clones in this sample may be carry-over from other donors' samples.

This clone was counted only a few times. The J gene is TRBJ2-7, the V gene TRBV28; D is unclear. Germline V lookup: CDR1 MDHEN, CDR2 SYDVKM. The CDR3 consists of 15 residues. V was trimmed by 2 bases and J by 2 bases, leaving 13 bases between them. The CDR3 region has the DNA TGTGCCAGCAGTTTAAAGTTTGGACGCACCTACGAGCAGTACTTC. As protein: CASSLKFGRTYEQYF.

The CDR3, as DNA: TGTGCCAGCGGGTCGGGGGTGGCTGGGGCCAACGTCCTGACTTTC. This encodes CASGSGVAGANVLTF. The V gene is TRBV11-2, the J gene TRBJ2-6, with a possible D match to TRBD2 (6 bases). The CDR3 runs 15 residues. CDR1 SGHAT and CDR2 FQNNGV come from the germline V gene. V lost 8 bases and J lost 2, with 13 bases in between.

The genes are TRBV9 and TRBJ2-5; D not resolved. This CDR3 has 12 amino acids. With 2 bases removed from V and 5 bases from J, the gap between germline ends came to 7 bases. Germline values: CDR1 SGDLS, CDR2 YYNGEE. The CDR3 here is CASSVLGETQYF. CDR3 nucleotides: TGTGCCAGCAGCGTTTTGGGGGAGACCCAGTACTTC.

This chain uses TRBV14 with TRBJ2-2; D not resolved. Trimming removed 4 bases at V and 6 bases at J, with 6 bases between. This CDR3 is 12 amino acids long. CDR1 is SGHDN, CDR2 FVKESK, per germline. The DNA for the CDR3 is TGTGCCAGCAGCCGGGTGGCCGGGGAGCTGTTTTTT. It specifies CASSRVAGELFF.

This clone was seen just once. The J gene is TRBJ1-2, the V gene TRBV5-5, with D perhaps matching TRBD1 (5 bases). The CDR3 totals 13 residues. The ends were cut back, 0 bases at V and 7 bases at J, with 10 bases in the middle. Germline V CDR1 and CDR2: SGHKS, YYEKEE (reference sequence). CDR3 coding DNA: TGTGCCAGCAGCTTGGGACAGCTTGCTGGCTACACCTTC. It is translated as CASSLGQLAGYTF.

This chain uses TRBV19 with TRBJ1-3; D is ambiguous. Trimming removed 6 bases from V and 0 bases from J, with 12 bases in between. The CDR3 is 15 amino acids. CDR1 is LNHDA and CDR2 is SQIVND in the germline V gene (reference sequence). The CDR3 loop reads CASSGYTISGNTIYF. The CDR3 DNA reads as TGTGCCAGTAGCGGGTACACAATCTCTGGAAACACCATATATTTT.

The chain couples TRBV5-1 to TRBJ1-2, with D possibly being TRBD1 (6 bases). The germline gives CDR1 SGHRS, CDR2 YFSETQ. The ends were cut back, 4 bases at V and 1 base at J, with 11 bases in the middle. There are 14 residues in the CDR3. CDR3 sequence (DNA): TGCGCCAGCAGCCCGGGACAAGATAACTATGGCTACACCTTC. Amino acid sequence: CASSPGQDNYGYTF.

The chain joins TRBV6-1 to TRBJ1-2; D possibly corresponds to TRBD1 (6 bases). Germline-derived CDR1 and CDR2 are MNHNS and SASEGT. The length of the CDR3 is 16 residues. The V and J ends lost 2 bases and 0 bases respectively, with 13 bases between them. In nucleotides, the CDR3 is TGTGCCAGCAGTGAAATTGGACAGCCAACTAACTATGGCTACACCTTC. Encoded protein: CASSEIGQPTNYGYTF.

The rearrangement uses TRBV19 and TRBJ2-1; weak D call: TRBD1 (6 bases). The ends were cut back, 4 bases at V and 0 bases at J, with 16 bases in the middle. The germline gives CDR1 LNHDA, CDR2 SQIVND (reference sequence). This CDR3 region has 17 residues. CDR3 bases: TGTGCCAGTAGTACTTTCAGGGGAGCCAACTCCTACAATGAGCAGTTCTTC. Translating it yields CASSTFRGANSYNEQFF.

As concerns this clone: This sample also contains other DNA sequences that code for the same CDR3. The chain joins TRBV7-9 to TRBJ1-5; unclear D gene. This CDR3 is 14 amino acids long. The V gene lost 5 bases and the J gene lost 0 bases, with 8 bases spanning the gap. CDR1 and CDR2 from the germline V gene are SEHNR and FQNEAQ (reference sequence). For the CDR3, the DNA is TGTGCCAGCAGCCTTGGAAATAGCAATCAGCCCCAGCATTTT. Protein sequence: CASSLGNSNQPQHF.

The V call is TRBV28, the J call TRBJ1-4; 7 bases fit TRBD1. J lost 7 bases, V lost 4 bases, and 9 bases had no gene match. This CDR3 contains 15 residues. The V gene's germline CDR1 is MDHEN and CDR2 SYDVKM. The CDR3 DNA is TGTGCCAGCAGTTCGGGACAGCTAATAGGTGAAAAACTGTTTTTT. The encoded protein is CASSSGQLIGEKLFF.

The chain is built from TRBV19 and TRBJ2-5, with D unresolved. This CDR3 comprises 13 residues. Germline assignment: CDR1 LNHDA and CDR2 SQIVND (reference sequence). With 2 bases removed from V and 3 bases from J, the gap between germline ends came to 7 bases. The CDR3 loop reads CASSILEEETQYF. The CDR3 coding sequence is TGTGCCAGTAGTATACTAGAGGAAGAGACCCAGTACTTC.

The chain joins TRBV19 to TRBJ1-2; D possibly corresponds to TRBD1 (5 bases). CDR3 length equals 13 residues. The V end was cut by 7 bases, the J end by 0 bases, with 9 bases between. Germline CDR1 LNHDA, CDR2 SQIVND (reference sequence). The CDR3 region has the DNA TGTGCCAGTACGAGGGGAGCTAACTATGGCTACACCTTC. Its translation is CASTRGANYGYTF.

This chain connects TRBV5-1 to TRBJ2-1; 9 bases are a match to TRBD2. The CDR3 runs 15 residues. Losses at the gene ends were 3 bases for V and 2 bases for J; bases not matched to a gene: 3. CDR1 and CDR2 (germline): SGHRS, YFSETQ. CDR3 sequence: CASSSSSGAYNEQFF. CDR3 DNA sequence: TGCGCCAGCAGCTCGTCTAGCGGGGCCTACAATGAGCAGTTCTTC.

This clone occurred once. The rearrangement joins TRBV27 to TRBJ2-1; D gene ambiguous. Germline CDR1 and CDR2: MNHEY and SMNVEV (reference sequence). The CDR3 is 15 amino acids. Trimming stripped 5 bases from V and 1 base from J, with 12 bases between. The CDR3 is CASSPSRASYNEQFF. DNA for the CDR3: TGTGCCAGCAGTCCATCTAGAGCGTCCTACAATGAGCAGTTCTTC.

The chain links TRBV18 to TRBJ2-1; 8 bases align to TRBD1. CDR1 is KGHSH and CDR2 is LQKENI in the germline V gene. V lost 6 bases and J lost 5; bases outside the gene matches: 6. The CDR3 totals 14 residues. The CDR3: CASSSDRVNNEQFF. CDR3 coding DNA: TGTGCCAGCTCCTCGGACAGGGTTAACAATGAGCAGTTCTTC.

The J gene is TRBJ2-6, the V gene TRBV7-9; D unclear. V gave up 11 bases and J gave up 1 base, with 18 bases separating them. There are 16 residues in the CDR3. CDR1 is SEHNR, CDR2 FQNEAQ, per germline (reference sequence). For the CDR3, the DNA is TGTGCCTCCAGAGGTGGCGGTGTGTCTGGGGCCAACGTCCTGACTTTC. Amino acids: CASRGGGVSGANVLTF. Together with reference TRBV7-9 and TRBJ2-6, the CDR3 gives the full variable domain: DTGVSQNPRHKITKRGQNVTFRCDPISEHNRLYWYRQTLGQGPEFLTYFQNEAQLEKSRLLSDRFSAERPKGSFSTLEIQRTEQGDSAMYLCASRGGGVSGANVLTFGAGSRLTVL.

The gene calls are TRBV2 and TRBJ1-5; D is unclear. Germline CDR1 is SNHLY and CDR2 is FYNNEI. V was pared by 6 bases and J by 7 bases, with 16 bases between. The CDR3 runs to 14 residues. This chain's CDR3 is CASRVGWTGQPQHF. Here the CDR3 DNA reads TGTGCCAGCAGGGTCGGGTGGACCGGACAGCCCCAGCATTTT. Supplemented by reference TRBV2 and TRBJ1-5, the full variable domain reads EPEVTQTPSHQVTQMGQEVILRCVPISNHLYFYWYRQILGQKVEFLVSFYNNEISEKSEIFDDQFSVERPDGSNFTLKIRSTKLEDSAMYFCASRVGWTGQPQHFGDGTRLSIL.